One and the same sample provided the 18 T cell receptor beta chains below, sequenced in a study of CD8 T cells in Susac syndrome. RNA, at 0.5 to 1 ug, was reverse transcribed with random hexamers. Using its own MiXCR run on the immunoSEQ multiplex PCR reads, TCRdb lists one record per CDR3 protein. The table shows around 150,000 distinct CDR3 sequences, with roughly 95% occurring only once. Sequenced sample: CD4+ T cells from PBMCs. These receptors originate from a human donor with multiple sclerosis.

The rearrangement joins TRBV3-1 to TRBJ2-7; D gene unclear. Germline assignment: CDR1 LGHDT and CDR2 YNNKEL (reference sequence). This CDR3 has 12 amino acids. V lost 0 bases, J lost 9 bases, and 9 bases lay in between. The CDR3 DNA reads TGTGCCAGCAGCCAAGACCAGAAGGGGCAGTACTTC. This gives the protein CASSQDQKGQYF.

CDR3 DNA: TGTGCCAGCAGTGAAGTTGGCAGGCCGACCCAGTACTTC. This gives the protein CASSEVGRPTQYF. This chain links TRBV6-1 with TRBJ2-5; D not certain. Trimming shortened V by 1 base and J by 7 bases, and 10 bases separated the two germline ends. This CDR3 is built from 13 residues. CDR1 and CDR2 from the germline V gene are MNHNS and SASEGT.

The rearrangement joins TRBV5-1 to TRBJ2-6, with D possibly being TRBD1 (6 bases). This CDR3 has 19 residues. Germline loops: CDR1 SGHRS, CDR2 YFSETQ. V lost 3 bases and J 0 bases, leaving 19 bases between the germline ends. CDR3 loop: CASSSLGTPSSSGANVLTF. In DNA form, the CDR3 reads TGCGCCAGCAGCTCCCTAGGGACACCTTCTTCCTCTGGGGCCAACGTCCTGACTTTC.

The chain is built from TRBV6-5 and TRBJ2-7; D remains unclear. Germline V gene data show CDR1 as MNHEY and CDR2 as SVGAGI. V shed 2 bases and J shed 4 bases, with 12 bases lying between them. The CDR3 runs to 14 residues. The CDR3 DNA is TGTGCCAGCAGTTACCTCGGCCCGGATTACGAGCAGTACTTC. This gives the protein CASSYLGPDYEQYF.

This chain joins TRBV15 and TRBJ1-4; the D is unclear. The germline gives CDR1 LNHNV, CDR2 YYDKDF (reference sequence). V was cut by 3 bases and J by 8 bases, with 7 bases left in between. This CDR3 has 12 residues. Written as DNA, the CDR3 is TGTGCCACCAGCAGTTTCGAGGAAAAACTGTTTTTT. The encoded protein is CATSSFEEKLFF.

The CDR3 DNA sequence: TGTGCCAGCAGTGCTGACAGGGGGCCCATAATATCTGGGGCCAACGTCCTGACTTTC. This codes for CASSADRGPIISGANVLTF. This chain uses TRBV27 with TRBJ2-6; 10 nucleotides match TRBD1. Germline V gives CDR1 MNHEY, CDR2 SMNVEV (reference sequence). The CDR3 totals 19 residues. V lost 5 bases and J lost 1; bases outside the gene matches: 11.

The V and J genes are TRBV29-1 and TRBJ2-1, with TRBD2 as a possible D gene (5 bases). V lost 6 bases and J lost 7, with 10 bases in between. The CDR3 has 11 amino acids. Germline CDR1 reads SQVTM; CDR2 reads ANQGSEA. The CDR3 loop reads CSVGVGNEQFF. The DNA of the CDR3 is TGCAGCGTCGGGGTTGGGAATGAGCAGTTCTTC.

The chain carries TRBV9 and TRBJ2-7; D is possibly TRBD1 or TRBD2 (5 bases each). The CDR3 runs 13 residues. Germline-derived CDR1 and CDR2 are SGDLS and YYNGEE. The germline V and J ends were trimmed by 4 bases and 7 bases, with 15 bases remaining between them. The CDR3 region is CASSPEGMREQYF. The CDR3 DNA follows: TGTGCCAGCAGCCCAGAGGGGATGCGGGAGCAGTACTTC.

The J gene is TRBJ2-7, the V gene TRBV7-8; possible D gene TRBD1, 5 bases. The CDR3 extends over 11 amino acids. Trimming removed 5 bases at V and 4 bases at J, with 6 bases between. CDR1 and CDR2 from the germline V gene are SGHVS and FQNEAQ. The CDR3 loop is CASSRQYEQYF. CDR3 bases: TGTGCCAGCAGCCGACAGTACGAGCAGTACTTC.

The count of this clonotype is one. V is TRBV12-3 or TRBV12-4 and J is TRBJ1-5; D call uncertain. CDR3 length equals 20 residues. V was shortened by 4 bases and J by 7 bases, with 32 bases between the two germline ends. The CDR3 loop is CASSSRVLGLKGRNRQPQHF. DNA of the CDR3: TGTGCCAGCAGTTCCCGGGTCCTCGGCCTAAAAGGTAGAAATCGACAGCCCCAGCATTTT.

The chain recombines TRBV6-5 with TRBJ1-5; D is ambiguous. Deletions cut 2 bases from V and 0 bases from J, with 26 bases between. Germline V gives CDR1 MNHEY, CDR2 SVGAGI. The CDR3 is made up of 21 amino acids. The CDR3 DNA is TGTGCCAGCAGTTACCGGAACCCGGGCCAGAGACCGCCTTATAGCAATCAGCCCCAGCATTTT. This encodes CASSYRNPGQRPPYSNQPQHF.

This chain uses TRBV28 with TRBJ2-7; 7 bases agree with TRBD2. The CDR3 runs to 12 residues. Germline V gene data show CDR1 as MDHEN and CDR2 as SYDVKM. J gave up 7 bases and V 5 bases, and 5 bases lay outside the gene matches. The CDR3 reads CASSTTSAEQYF. CDR3 nucleotide sequence: TGTGCCAGCAGTACCACTAGCGCGGAGCAGTACTTC. Looking up the rest from reference TRBV28 and TRBJ2-7 gives the full variable domain: DVKVTQSSRYLVKRTGEKVFLECVQDMDHENMFWYRQDPGLGLRLIYFSYDVKMKEKGDIPEGYSVSREKKERFSLILESASTNQTSMYLCASSTTSAEQYFGPGTRLTVT.

The chain combines TRBV9 with TRBJ1-6; 9 bases line up with TRBD1. Germline loops: CDR1 SGDLS, CDR2 YYNGEE. V was pared by 3 bases and J by 7 bases, with 2 bases of the junction left unmatched. The CDR3 is 14 amino acids. The CDR3 coding sequence is TGTGCCAGCAGCGGAGGACAGGGGAATTCACCCCTCCACTTT. Residues: CASSGGQGNSPLHF.

CDR3 sequence: CAWSRNDQETQYF. The CDR3 region has the DNA TGTGCCTGGAGTAGGAACGATCAAGAGACCCAGTACTTC. This sequence joins TRBV30 and TRBJ2-5; D unresolved. V gave up 2 bases and J gave up 2 bases, with 9 bases separating them. Germline CDR1 reads GTSNPN; CDR2 reads SVGIG (reference sequence). CDR3 size: 13 residues.

The V and J genes are TRBV28 and TRBJ1-2; the match to TRBD1 covers 7 bases. The J segment lost 1 base and the V segment lost 6 bases, leaving 5 bases of the junction unmatched. The CDR3 covers 14 residues. Germline V gene lookup returns CDR1 MDHEN and CDR2 SYDVKM. The DNA of the CDR3 is TGTGCCAGCAGGTTGGGACAGAGTAACTATGGCTACACCTTC. Translated: CASRLGQSNYGYTF.

The chain couples TRBV5-1 to TRBJ1-4; D gene uncertain. Germline loops: CDR1 SGHRS, CDR2 YFSETQ. With 2 bases removed from V and 3 bases from J, the gap between germline ends came to 8 bases. The length of the CDR3 is 14 residues. CDR3 nucleotide sequence: TGCGCCAGCAGCTTTCGGGGAGCTAATGAAAAACTGTTTTTT. The encoded protein is CASSFRGANEKLFF.

This chain uses TRBV2 with TRBJ1-2; D is undetermined. This CDR3 is 14 amino acids long. V lost 6 bases and J lost 4, with 15 bases in between. Germline loops: CDR1 SNHLY, CDR2 FYNNEI. The DNA of the CDR3 is TGTGCCAGCAGGAGCCAGGCGTCTATCTATGGCTACACCTTC. Its translation: CASRSQASIYGYTF.

In this sample, this clonotype turned up once. The chain employs TRBV19 and TRBJ2-2, with D tentatively TRBD1 or TRBD2 (5 bases each). Trimming took 3 bases from V and 8 from J, leaving 16 bases between them. CDR3 length: 15 residues. Germline CDR1 and CDR2: LNHDA and SQIVND (reference sequence). The CDR3 here is CASSMPGQGAGELFF. The CDR3, as DNA: TGTGCCAGTAGTATGCCGGGGCAGGGAGCGGGGGAGCTGTTTTTT.